This TCR beta chain was sequenced for a study of cytomegalovirus exposure and HLA in healthy donors. Findings of the study overall: The CMV antigen specificity of three CMV-associated chains was confirmed through in vitro analysis. TCR beta sequences reportedly predicted the HLA-A and HLA-B alleles of most subjects accurately.

The PCR used 60 Vbeta and 13 Jbeta primers. Methods used by the authors: Later reanalysis found around 74 million unique TCR beta chains, roughly 10 million of them shared. The data were produced by immunoSEQ multiplex PCR, yet TCRdb's version contains in-frame clones alone and is incomplete. Clonal size and the V and J genes are those of that table, whereas D and trimming came from the DNA. The sample has 200,000 to 250,000 clones, roughly 84% seen once. This CDR3 comprises 14 residues. The V gene lost 6 bases and the J gene lost 2 bases, with 13 bases spanning the gap. The V gene's germline CDR1 is MNHNS and CDR2 SASEGT. This clone has a handful of counts. What it binds is not known.

This TCR was recovered from a boy aged 2 to 10 in good health and CMV-seronegative. The sequenced material came from PBMCs. The chain couples TRBV6-1 to TRBJ1-1, with a weak D call TRBD1 (5 bases). CDR3 sequence (DNA): TGTGCCAGCAGAACCAAGGGACTCAACACTGAAGCTTTCTTT. Translating it yields CASRTKGLNTEAFF.